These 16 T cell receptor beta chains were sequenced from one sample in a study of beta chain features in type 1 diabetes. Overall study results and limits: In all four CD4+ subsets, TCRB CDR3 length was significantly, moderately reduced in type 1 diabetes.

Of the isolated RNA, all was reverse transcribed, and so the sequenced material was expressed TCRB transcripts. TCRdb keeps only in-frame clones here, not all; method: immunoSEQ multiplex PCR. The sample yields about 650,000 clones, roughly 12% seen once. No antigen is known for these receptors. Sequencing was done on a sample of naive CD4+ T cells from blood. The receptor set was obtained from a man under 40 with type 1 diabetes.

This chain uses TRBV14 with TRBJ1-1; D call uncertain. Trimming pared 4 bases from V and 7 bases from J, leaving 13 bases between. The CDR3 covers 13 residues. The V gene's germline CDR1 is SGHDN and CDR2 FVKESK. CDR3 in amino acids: CASSLPDPREAFF. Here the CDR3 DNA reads TGTGCCAGCAGCCTCCCGGATCCTCGTGAAGCTTTCTTT.

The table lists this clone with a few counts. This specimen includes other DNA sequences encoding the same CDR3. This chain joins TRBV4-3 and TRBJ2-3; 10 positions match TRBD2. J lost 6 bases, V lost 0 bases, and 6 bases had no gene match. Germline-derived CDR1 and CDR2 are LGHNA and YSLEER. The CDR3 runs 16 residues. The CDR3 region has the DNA TGCGCCAGCAGCCAAGATCTAGCGGGGGTTGGGGATACGCAGTATTTT. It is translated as CASSQDLAGVGDTQYF.

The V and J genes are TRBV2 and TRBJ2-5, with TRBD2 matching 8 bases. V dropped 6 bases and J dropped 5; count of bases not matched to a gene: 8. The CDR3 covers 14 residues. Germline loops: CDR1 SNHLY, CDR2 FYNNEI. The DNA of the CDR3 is TGTGCCAGCAGCGCCCATAGCGGGGAGGAGACCCAGTACTTC. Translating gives CASSAHSGEETQYF.

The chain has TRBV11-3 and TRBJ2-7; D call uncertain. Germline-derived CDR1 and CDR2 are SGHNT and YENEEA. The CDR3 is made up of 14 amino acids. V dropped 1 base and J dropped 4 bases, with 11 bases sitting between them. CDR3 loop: CASSLGAERYEQYF. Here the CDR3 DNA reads TGTGCCAGCAGCTTAGGAGCCGAAAGGTACGAGCAGTACTTC.

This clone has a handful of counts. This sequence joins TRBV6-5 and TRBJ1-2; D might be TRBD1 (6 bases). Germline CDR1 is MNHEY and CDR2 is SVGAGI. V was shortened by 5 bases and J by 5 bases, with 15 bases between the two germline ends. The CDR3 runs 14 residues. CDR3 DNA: TGTGCCAGCAGTGAAGTAGGGGGGCGGTATGGCTACACCTTC. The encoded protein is CASSEVGGRYGYTF.

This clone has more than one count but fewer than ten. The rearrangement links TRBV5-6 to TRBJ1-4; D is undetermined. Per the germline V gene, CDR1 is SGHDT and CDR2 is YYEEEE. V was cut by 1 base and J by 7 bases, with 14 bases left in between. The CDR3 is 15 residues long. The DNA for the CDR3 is TGTGCCAGCAGCTTGCGCGGCCAGTCTATTGAAAAACTGTTTTTT. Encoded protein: CASSLRGQSIEKLFF.

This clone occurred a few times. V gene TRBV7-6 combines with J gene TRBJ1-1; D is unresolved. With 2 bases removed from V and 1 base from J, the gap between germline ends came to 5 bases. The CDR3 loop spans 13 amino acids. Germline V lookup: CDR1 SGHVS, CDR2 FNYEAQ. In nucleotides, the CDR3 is TGTGCCAGCAGCTTACACGGGAACACTGAAGCTTTCTTT. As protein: CASSLHGNTEAFF.

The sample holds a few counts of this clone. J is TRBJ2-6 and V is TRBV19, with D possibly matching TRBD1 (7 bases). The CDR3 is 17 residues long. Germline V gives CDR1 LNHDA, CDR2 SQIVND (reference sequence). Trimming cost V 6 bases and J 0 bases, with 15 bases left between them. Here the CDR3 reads CASREGQINSGANVLTF. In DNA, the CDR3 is TGTGCCAGTAGGGAGGGACAGATCAACTCTGGGGCCAACGTCCTGACTTTC.

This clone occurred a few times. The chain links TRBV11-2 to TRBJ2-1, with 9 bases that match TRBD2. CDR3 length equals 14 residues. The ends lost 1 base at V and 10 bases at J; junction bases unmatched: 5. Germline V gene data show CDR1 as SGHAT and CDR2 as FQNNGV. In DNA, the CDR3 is TGTGCCAGCAGCTTAGTCCAGCGGGGGGCAGAGCAGTTCTTC. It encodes CASSLVQRGAEQFF.

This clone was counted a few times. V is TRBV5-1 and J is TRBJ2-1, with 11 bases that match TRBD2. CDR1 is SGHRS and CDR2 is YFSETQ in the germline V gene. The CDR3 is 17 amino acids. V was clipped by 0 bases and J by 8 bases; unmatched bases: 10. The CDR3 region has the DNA TGCGCCAGCAGCTTGGCCCGGGCTAGCGGGGGGCTAGATGAGCAGTTCTTC. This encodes CASSLARASGGLDEQFF. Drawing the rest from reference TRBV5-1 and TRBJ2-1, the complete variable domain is KAGVTQTPRYLIKTRGQQVTLSCSPISGHRSVSWYQQTPGQGLQFLFEYFSETQRNKGNFPGRFSGRQFSNSRSEMNVSTLELGDSALYLCASSLARASGGLDEQFFGPGTRLTVL.

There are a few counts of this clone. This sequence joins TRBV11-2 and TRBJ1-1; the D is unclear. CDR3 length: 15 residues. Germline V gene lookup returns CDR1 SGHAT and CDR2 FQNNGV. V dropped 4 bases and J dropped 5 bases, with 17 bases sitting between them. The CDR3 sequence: CASSSFGEGGTEAFF. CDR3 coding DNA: TGTGCCAGCAGCTCCTTTGGGGAGGGTGGGACTGAAGCTTTCTTT. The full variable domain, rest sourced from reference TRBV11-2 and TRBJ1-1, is EAGVAQSPRYKIIEKRQSVAFWCNPISGHATLYWYQQILGQGPKLLIQFQNNGVVDDSQLPKDRFSAERLKGVDSTLKIQPAKLEDSAVYLCASSSFGEGGTEAFFGQGTRLTVV.

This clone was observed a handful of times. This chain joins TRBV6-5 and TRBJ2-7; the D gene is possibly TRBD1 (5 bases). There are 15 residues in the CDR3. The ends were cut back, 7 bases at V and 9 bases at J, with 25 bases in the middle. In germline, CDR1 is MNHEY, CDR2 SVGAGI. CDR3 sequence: CASNDQWGTGGGQYF. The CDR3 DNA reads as TGTGCCAGCAATGATCAGTGGGGAACAGGCGGCGGGCAGTACTTC.

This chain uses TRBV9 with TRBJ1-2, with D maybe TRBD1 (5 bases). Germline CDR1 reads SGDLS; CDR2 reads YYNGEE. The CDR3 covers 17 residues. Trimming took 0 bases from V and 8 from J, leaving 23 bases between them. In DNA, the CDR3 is TGTGCCAGCAGCGTAGCTGAAGGACCCCGACGAGGGGACGGCTACACCTTC. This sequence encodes CASSVAEGPRRGDGYTF.

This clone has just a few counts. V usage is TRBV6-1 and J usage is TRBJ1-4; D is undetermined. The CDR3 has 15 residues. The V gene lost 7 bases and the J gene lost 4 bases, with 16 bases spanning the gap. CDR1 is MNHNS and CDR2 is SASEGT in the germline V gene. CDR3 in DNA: TGTGCCAGCAAATCGGGCAGCTTGATTAATGAAAAACTGTTTTTT. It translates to CASKSGSLINEKLFF.

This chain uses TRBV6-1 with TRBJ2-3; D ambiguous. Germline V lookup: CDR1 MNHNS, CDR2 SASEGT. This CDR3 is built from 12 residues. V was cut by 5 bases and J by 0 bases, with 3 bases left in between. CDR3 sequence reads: CASSLSTDTQYF. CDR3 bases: TGTGCCAGCAGTCTCAGCACAGATACGCAGTATTTT.

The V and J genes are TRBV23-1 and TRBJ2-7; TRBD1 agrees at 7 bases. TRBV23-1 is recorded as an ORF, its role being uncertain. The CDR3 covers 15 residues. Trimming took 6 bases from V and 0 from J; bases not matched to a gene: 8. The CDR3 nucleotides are TGCGCCAGCAGCCCTCACAGGGGCGGCTCCTACGAGCAGTACTTC. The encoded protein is CASSPHRGGSYEQYF.